The subject of this entry is one T cell receptor beta chain. This is likely a read error, given that the CDR3 carries no conserved phenylalanine or tryptophan at its end. Because the CDR3's place on the DNA is in doubt, the DNA is left out and the CDR3 is given as listed by TCRdb. The data are from a study of T cells in Graves' hyperthyroidism and ophthalmopathy. The CDR3 adds up to 11 amino acids, both ends counted. In germline, CDR1 is SGDLS, CDR2 YYNGEE. Regions amplified from RNA transcripts were the TCR beta CDR3 regions. HTBI primers were employed in a first-round RT-PCR of the TCR CDR3. TCRdb reanalysed the multiplex PCR reads using MiXCR and keeps one entry per CDR3 protein. Of about 52,000 distinct CDR3 sequences listed, less than 60% are singletons.

Sequenced input: blood. This chain connects TRBV9 to TRBJ2-1; TRBD1 is taken as the D call from the table, unchecked against the DNA. This clonotype was sampled from a woman aged 50 to 60 with Graves' ophthalmopathy. CDR3 sequence: CASSVNWGRDS.